This is a list of T cell receptor beta chains from one sample in a study of T-cell reconstitution after alpha-beta-depleted transplantation in children. TCRdb independently ran MiXCR on the PCR reads; one entry per CDR3 protein. The sample yields 500,000 or so distinct CDR3 sequences, 30% to 35% seen once. Here the sequenced sample was PBMCs from the stem cell graft donor, taken from the stem cell graft. The receptors come from a human donor who donated a stem cell graft to a child with aplastic anemia. Each CDR3 is given with its conserved first and last residue. D genes are given only for firm matches. A clone size is listed for some rows: how often the clone was seen (once, few, many), or a class if it is expanded.

clone_size	v_call	j_call	d_call	cdr3_aa	cdr3_nt
-	TRBV6-1	TRBJ2-1	-	CASRIQGLLTYNEQFF	TGTGCCAGCAGAATACAGGGCCTTCTTACCTACAATGAGCAGTTCTTC
few	TRBV7-2	TRBJ2-7	-	CASSLTQGFINYEQYF	TGTGCCAGCAGCTTAACCCAGGGCTTTATTAACTACGAGCAGTACTTC
few	TRBV29-1	TRBJ2-1	-	CSAVLVSLNEQFF	TGCAGCGCTGTACTAGTATCCCTCAATGAGCAGTTCTTC
-	TRBV11-2	TRBJ2-6	TRBD1	CASSWDRAYSSGANVLTF	TGTGCCAGCAGCTGGGACAGGGCCTATAGCTCTGGGGCCAACGTCCTGACTTTC
-	TRBV12-3/TRBV12-4	TRBJ1-5	TRBD1	CASSESGGPQPQHF	TGTGCCAGCAGTGAATCAGGGGGCCCTCAGCCCCAGCATTTT
many	TRBV20-1	TRBJ1-3	TRBD1	CSAGQGPASGNTIYF	TGCAGTGCGGGACAGGGGCCGGCCTCTGGAAACACCATATATTTT
-	TRBV15	TRBJ1-1	-	CATSSGQLNTEAFF	TGTGCCACCAGCAGCGGACAGCTGAACACTGAAGCTTTCTTT
many	TRBV20-1	TRBJ2-1	TRBD1	CSARITYGQGNNEQFF	TGCAGTGCTAGAATAACATACGGACAGGGGAATAATGAGCAGTTCTTC
-	TRBV5-6	TRBJ1-3	-	CASSPWGAHTIYF	TGTGCCAGCAGCCCGTGGGGCGCACACACCATATATTTT
many	TRBV20-1	TRBJ2-1	-	CSARLVSSYNEQFF	TGCAGTGCACGACTAGTTAGCTCCTACAATGAGCAGTTCTTC
-	TRBV9	TRBJ2-6	-	CASSVSGAGANVLTF	TGTGCCAGCAGCGTCTCGGGGGCTGGGGCCAACGTCCTGACTTTC
-	TRBV4-3	TRBJ1-2	TRBD1	CASSQGTVYGYTF	TGCGCCAGCAGCCAGGGGACAGTCTATGGCTACACCTTC
few	TRBV6-1	TRBJ2-1	TRBD2	CASRTLTSGSYNEQFF	TGTGCCAGCAGGACACTTACTAGCGGGAGCTACAATGAGCAGTTCTTC
-	TRBV15	TRBJ1-4	-	CATSRDGGLGYEKLFF	TGTGCCACCAGCAGAGATGGAGGGCTGGGCTATGAAAAACTGTTTTTT
few	TRBV5-6	TRBJ2-5	TRBD1	CASSSHPGTGAPQETQYF	TGTGCCAGCAGCAGCCACCCCGGGACAGGGGCTCCCCAAGAGACCCAGTACTTC
-	TRBV5-1	TRBJ1-1	TRBD1	CASSSPGQPEAFF	TGCGCCAGCAGCTCGCCGGGACAGCCGGAAGCTTTCTTT
few	TRBV4-3	TRBJ1-2	-	CASSQDAGLEGYTF	TGCGCCAGCAGCCAAGATGCGGGACTAGAGGGCTACACCTTC
-	TRBV5-8	TRBJ2-5	TRBD2	CASSLGWKREVQETQYF	TGTGCCAGCAGCTTGGGCTGGAAGCGGGAGGTTCAAGAGACCCAGTACTTC
-	TRBV19	TRBJ2-1	-	CASSIGPSSYNEQFF	TGTGCCAGTAGTATCGGTCCCAGCTCCTACAATGAGCAGTTCTTC
few	TRBV20-1	TRBJ1-5	-	CSASPIGGDQPQHF	TGCAGTGCTAGTCCGATCGGGGGGGATCAGCCCCAGCATTTT
few	TRBV6-1	TRBJ2-5	TRBD1	CASTRTPQGETQYF	TGTGCCAGCACGAGGACTCCACAGGGGGAGACCCAGTACTTC
once	TRBV5-1	TRBJ1-5	-	CASSFSPGSGQPQHF	TGCGCCAGCAGCTTCTCACCAGGGTCGGGGCAGCCCCAGCATTTT
-	TRBV20-1	TRBJ1-5	TRBD1	CSARDQGAPNQPQHF	TGCAGTGCTAGAGATCAGGGGGCTCCCAATCAGCCCCAGCATTTT
-	TRBV5-1	TRBJ2-4	TRBD2	CASSLDGRGGNIQYF	TGCGCCAGCAGCTTGGATGGGAGGGGAGGGAACATTCAGTACTTC
once	TRBV11-2	TRBJ1-2	TRBD1	CASSPNVISNRGLYGYTF	TGTGCCAGCAGCCCCAACGTAATATCTAATAGGGGGCTCTATGGCTACACCTTC
-	TRBV6-5	TRBJ2-3	-	CASSYVGAGTDTQYF	TGTGCCAGCAGTTATGTGGGGGCAGGCACAGATACGCAGTATTTT
once	TRBV6-2/TRBV6-3	TRBJ1-2	-	CASSSGGTYGYTF	TGTGCCAGCAGTTCCGGGGGGACCTATGGCTACACCTTC
-	TRBV20-1	TRBJ2-3	TRBD2	CSAHSPTSGIRNTQYF	TGCAGTGCTCACAGCCCCACTAGCGGAATAAGGAATACGCAGTATTTT
-	TRBV7-2	TRBJ2-5	TRBD1	CASSKGQPQETQYF	TGTGCCAGCAGCAAGGGACAGCCTCAAGAGACCCAGTACTTC
-	TRBV10-3	TRBJ2-5	-	CAISESAETQYF	TGTGCCATCAGTGAGTCTGCAGAGACCCAGTACTTC
-	TRBV5-6	TRBJ1-3	-	CASSFKTSRSRNTIYF	TGTGCCAGCAGCTTCAAAACATCGCGCTCTCGAAACACCATATATTTT
few	TRBV30	TRBJ2-6	TRBD1	CAGTDSGANVLTF	TGTGCCGGGACAGACTCTGGGGCCAACGTCCTGACTTTC
once	TRBV7-9	TRBJ2-7	-	CASSLGLFYEQYF	TGTGCCAGCAGCTTAGGGTTATTTTACGAGCAGTACTTC
-	TRBV7-2	TRBJ2-4	-	CASSLAHSWPGEQYF	TGTGCCAGCAGCTTAGCGCACTCGTGGCCGGGAGAGCAGTACTTC
few	TRBV5-6	TRBJ2-3	-	CASSFGAVSTDTQYF	TGTGCCAGCAGCTTCGGGGCCGTTAGCACAGATACGCAGTATTTT
-	TRBV20-1	TRBJ1-1	TRBD1	CSARGARGQGPNTEAFF	TGCAGTGCTAGGGGTGCCAGGGGGCAAGGTCCGAACACTGAAGCTTTCTTT
-	TRBV6-1	TRBJ1-6	TRBD1	CASSHEGQGLRSPLHF	TGTGCCAGCAGTCATGAGGGACAGGGTCTTCGATCACCCCTCCACTTT
-	TRBV29-1	TRBJ2-7	-	CSVEIRGKVSYEQYF	TGCAGCGTTGAAATCCGGGGTAAAGTCTCCTACGAGCAGTACTTC
-	TRBV13	TRBJ1-4	-	CASSPAGTNEKLFF	TGTGCCAGCAGCCCCGCGGGGACTAATGAAAAACTGTTTTTT
-	TRBV5-1	TRBJ1-2	-	CASSLPEGYTF	TGCGCCAGCAGCTTGCCAGAGGGCTACACCTTC
few	TRBV6-1	TRBJ1-1	TRBD1	CASRDREGMNTEAFF	TGTGCCAGCAGGGACAGGGAAGGCATGAACACTGAAGCTTTCTTT
few	TRBV12-3/TRBV12-4	TRBJ1-5	TRBD1	CASSSGWQGEGQPQHF	TGTGCCAGCAGTTCCGGTTGGCAGGGGGAGGGTCAGCCCCAGCATTTT
-	TRBV12-3/TRBV12-4	TRBJ2-2	-	CASIILGATPSGTGELFF	TGTGCCAGCATCATCCTCGGGGCTACCCCAAGTGGCACCGGGGAGCTGTTTTTT
-	TRBV3-1	TRBJ2-1	-	CASSPRTLRMGPYNEQFF	TGTGCCAGCAGTCCCCGGACATTAAGAATGGGACCCTACAATGAGCAGTTCTTC
-	TRBV20-1	TRBJ1-1	-	CSASFVLNTEAFF	TGCAGTGCTAGCTTCGTTTTGAACACTGAAGCTTTCTTT
-	TRBV11-3	TRBJ2-1	TRBD2	CASSVRSSGSSYNEQFF	TGTGCCAGCAGCGTAAGATCTAGCGGGAGCTCCTACAATGAGCAGTTCTTC
-	TRBV7-9	TRBJ1-1	TRBD1	CASSRRYHRDRDTEAFF	TGTGCCAGCAGCCGTAGATATCACCGGGACAGGGACACTGAAGCTTTCTTT
-	TRBV4-2	TRBJ1-2	-	CASSQDRDLSNYGYTF	TGTGCCAGCAGCCAAGATAGGGACCTTTCAAACTATGGCTACACCTTC
few	TRBV6-6	TRBJ2-7	-	CASWDRGANEQYF	TGTGCCAGCTGGGATCGGGGCGCCAACGAGCAGTACTTC
-	TRBV21-1	TRBJ1-5	-	CASSSRRDQPQHF	TGTGCCAGCAGCAGCCGGAGAGATCAGCCCCAGCATTTT
-	TRBV20-1	TRBJ2-3	-	CSATGRGVSDTQYF	TGCAGTGCTACGGGGCGGGGAGTATCAGATACGCAGTATTTT
many	TRBV20-1	TRBJ2-1	TRBD2	CSAGRVGTSGISYNEQFF	TGCAGTGCTGGGAGAGTAGGGACTAGCGGGATCTCCTACAATGAGCAGTTCTTC